A single sample gave rise to the 5 T cell receptor beta chains below, sequenced in a study of blood T cell repertoires in COVID-19. The method was immunoSEQ multiplex PCR; TCRdb's version includes in-frame clones alone and lacks a portion of them. The sample gives 150,000 to 200,000 clones, 84% of which show up once; around 7% is in the top ten. Sequencing was carried out using PBMCs or T cells enriched from blood (not recorded which). The origin of the receptors is a man aged 40-55 years who had recovered from COVID-19.

This chain connects TRBV5-1 to TRBJ1-6; 9 nucleotides match TRBD1. This CDR3 is 14 amino acids long. The germline V gene encodes CDR1 SGHRS and CDR2 YFSETQ. J lost 8 bases, V lost 4 bases, and 4 bases had no gene match. CDR3 in DNA: TGCGCCAGCAGCGCAACAGGGGGCGATTCACCCCTCCACTTT. Translated: CASSATGGDSPLHF. The whole variable domain, remainder taken from reference TRBV5-1 and TRBJ1-6, is KAGVTQTPRYLIKTRGQQVTLSCSPISGHRSVSWYQQTPGQGLQFLFEYFSETQRNKGNFPGRFSGRQFSNSRSEMNVSTLELGDSALYLCASSATGGDSPLHFGNGTRLTVT.

The V call is TRBV6-1, the J call TRBJ1-2; D not certain. Germline CDR1 is MNHNS and CDR2 is SASEGT. The CDR3 extends over 12 amino acids. Trimming took off 2 bases at V and 5 bases at J, with 6 bases between the two ends. The chain's CDR3 is CASSEREYGYTF. The DNA of the CDR3 is TGTGCCAGCAGTGAACGGGAGTATGGCTACACCTTC.

V gene TRBV5-1 combines with J gene TRBJ2-7, with D possibly matching TRBD2 (6 bases). The V gene's germline CDR1 is SGHRS and CDR2 YFSETQ. The V end lost 4 bases, the J end lost 11 bases, and 13 bases lay between the germline ends. The CDR3 totals 11 residues. CDR3 protein: CASSEGREEYF. The CDR3 coding sequence is TGCGCCAGCAGCGAAGGAAGGGAGGAGTACTTC. Variable domain in full (rest from reference TRBV5-1 and TRBJ2-7): KAGVTQTPRYLIKTRGQQVTLSCSPISGHRSVSWYQQTPGQGLQFLFEYFSETQRNKGNFPGRFSGRQFSNSRSEMNVSTLELGDSALYLCASSEGREEYFGPGTRLTVT.

The chain combines TRBV28 with TRBJ2-5, with TRBD1 identical over 9 bases. The CDR3 spans 17 residues. Germline loops: CDR1 MDHEN, CDR2 SYDVKM. The ends lost 2 bases at V and 5 bases at J; junction bases unmatched: 12. The CDR3 DNA sequence: TGTGCCAGCAGTTTACCTTCGGACAGGGGAGAGCGGGAGACCCAGTACTTC. It translates to CASSLPSDRGERETQYF.

V gene TRBV2 combines with J gene TRBJ2-3; 15 bases are shared with TRBD2. This CDR3 spans 17 amino acids. V trimming: 2 bases; J trimming: 6 bases; junction bases outside the gene matches: 6. Germline lookup yields CDR1 SNHLY and CDR2 FYNNEI. The CDR3 protein is CASSENSGTSGGDTQYF. In DNA form, the CDR3 reads TGTGCCAGCAGTGAAAACAGTGGGACTAGCGGGGGGGATACGCAGTATTTT.